The 9 T cell receptor gamma chains below come from one sample, sequenced in a study of gamma delta lymphoproliferative disorders and STAT genes (dated by TCRdb to between 2018 and 2020). Genomic DNA from peripheral blood mononuclear cells isolated from patients and controls was used for TCR sequencing. The library was obtained by multiplex PCR. Sequencing took place on an Illumina MiSeq. TCRdb reran clone calling on the public reads with CATT; rows sharing one DNA sequence were then combined. In this sample the table shows 2,000 to 2,500 gamma-chain clones, 9.8% of which occur a single time. The ten largest make up about 60% of the sample. The sample taken for sequencing was blood. The receptors shown here come from a human donor with gamma-delta T-cell large granular lymphocyte leukemia.

By frequency in the sample, this clone is medium-sized. The chain recombines TRGV2 with TRGJP2. No J gene was available from TCRdb, and it was assigned here by a germline match of the DNA. Losses at the gene ends were 0 bases for V and 3 bases for J; bases not matched to a gene: 13. This CDR3 is 18 amino acids long. Germline loops: CDR1 EGSNGY, CDR2 YDSYNSKV. As DNA, the CDR3 is TGTGCCACCTGGGACGGGCCTTATTCTAGGGGTAGTGATTGGATCAAGACGTTT. Translated: CATWDGPYSRGSDWIKTF.

By share, this clone ranks as medium-sized. With a far larger clone one base away, a read error is the likely cause. The chain recombines TRGV9 with TRGJP. No J segment appears in TCRdb, so it was assigned here by matching the sequence to germline. The length of the CDR3 is 15 residues. Germline V gives CDR1 GITISATS, CDR2 ISYDGTV (reference sequence). DNA of the CDR3: TGTGCCTTGTGGGAGGAAGAGTTGGGCATAAAAATCAAGGTATTT. Encoded protein: CALWEEELGIKIKVF.

This clone has more than one count but fewer than ten. The rearrangement links TRGV5 to TRGJ1 or TRGJ2. Because TCRdb records no J gene, it was assigned here through a match of the DNA to germline. V gave up 9 bases and J gave up 6 bases; unmatched junction bases: 8. CDR3 length: 11 residues. Per germline, CDR1 VINAFY and CDR2 YDVSNSKD. This CDR3 reads CATRRAYKKLF. The CDR3 coding sequence is TGTGCCACCCGCCGGGCTTATAAGAAACTCTTT.

Relative to its sample, this clone is medium-sized. The V and J genes are TRGV4 and TRGJ1 or TRGJ2. TCRdb does not report a J gene; here it was assigned by matching the DNA to germline references. CDR1 EGSTGY and CDR2 YDSYTSSV come from the germline V gene. V shed 0 bases, J shed 4 bases, and the junction held 6 bases outside the gene matches. The CDR3 runs 14 residues. Here the CDR3 reads CATWDGLWYYKKLF. The CDR3 DNA sequence: TGTGCCACCTGGGATGGGCTTTGGTATTATAAGAAACTCTTT.

The chain carries TRGV3 and TRGJ1 or TRGJ2. The J gene, missing from TCRdb, was assigned here through DNA to germline matching. V was pared by 6 bases and J by 9 bases, with 14 bases of the junction left unmatched. The CDR3 is made up of 13 amino acids. From germline, CDR1 is VTNTFY and CDR2 YDVSTARD (reference sequence). Here the CDR3 DNA reads TGTGCCACCTGGAGACCTCCGAGGCGTAAGAAACTCTTT. This translates into CATWRPPRRKKLF.

Judged by abundance, this clone is medium-sized (0.01 to 0.1%). The chain joins TRGV10 to TRGJP1. Assignment of the J gene here rests on matching the DNA to germline, because TCRdb gives none. TRGV10 is reported as an ORF; its role is uncertain. CDR3 size: 14 residues. The junction had 8 bases not matched to a gene; V was cut back by 8 bases and J by 4 bases. CDR3: CAAWDWFTGWFKIF. The CDR3 nucleotides are TGTGCTGCGTGGGATTGGTTCACTGGTTGGTTCAAGATATTT.

This chain links TRGV2 with TRGJ1 or TRGJ2. TCRdb is silent on the J gene; assignment here came from matching the DNA to germline. Germline CDR1 EGSNGY, CDR2 YDSYNSKV. J gave up 2 bases and V 1 base, and 5 bases lay outside the gene matches. The CDR3 is made up of 14 amino acids. CDR3 sequence (DNA): TGTGCCACCTGGGACGGCTCCCATTATTATAAGAAACTCTTT. It yields the protein CATWDGSHYYKKLF.

This clone rates as medium-sized. The same CDR3 can be traced to other DNA sequences in this sample. The chain is built from TRGV2 and TRGJP2. No J gene is reported in TCRdb; it was inferred here by comparing the DNA with germline. Germline V CDR1 and CDR2: EGSNGY, YDSYNSKV. There are 15 residues in the CDR3. V shed 0 bases, J shed 1 base, and the junction held 2 bases outside the gene matches. The CDR3 bases are TGTGCCACCTGGGACGGGCCTAGTAGTGATTGGATCAAGACGTTT. Translated, it gives CATWDGPSSDWIKTF.

This clone qualifies as medium-sized. J is TRGJ1 or TRGJ2 and V is TRGV10. Since TCRdb gives no J gene, matching the DNA to germline was used here to assign it. TRGV10 is designated an ORF whose function remains uncertain. V lost 8 bases and J lost 10; bases outside the gene matches: 3. The CDR3 has 9 residues. The CDR3 is CAAWEKKLF. Here the CDR3 DNA reads TGTGCTGCGTGGGAAAAGAAACTCTTT.